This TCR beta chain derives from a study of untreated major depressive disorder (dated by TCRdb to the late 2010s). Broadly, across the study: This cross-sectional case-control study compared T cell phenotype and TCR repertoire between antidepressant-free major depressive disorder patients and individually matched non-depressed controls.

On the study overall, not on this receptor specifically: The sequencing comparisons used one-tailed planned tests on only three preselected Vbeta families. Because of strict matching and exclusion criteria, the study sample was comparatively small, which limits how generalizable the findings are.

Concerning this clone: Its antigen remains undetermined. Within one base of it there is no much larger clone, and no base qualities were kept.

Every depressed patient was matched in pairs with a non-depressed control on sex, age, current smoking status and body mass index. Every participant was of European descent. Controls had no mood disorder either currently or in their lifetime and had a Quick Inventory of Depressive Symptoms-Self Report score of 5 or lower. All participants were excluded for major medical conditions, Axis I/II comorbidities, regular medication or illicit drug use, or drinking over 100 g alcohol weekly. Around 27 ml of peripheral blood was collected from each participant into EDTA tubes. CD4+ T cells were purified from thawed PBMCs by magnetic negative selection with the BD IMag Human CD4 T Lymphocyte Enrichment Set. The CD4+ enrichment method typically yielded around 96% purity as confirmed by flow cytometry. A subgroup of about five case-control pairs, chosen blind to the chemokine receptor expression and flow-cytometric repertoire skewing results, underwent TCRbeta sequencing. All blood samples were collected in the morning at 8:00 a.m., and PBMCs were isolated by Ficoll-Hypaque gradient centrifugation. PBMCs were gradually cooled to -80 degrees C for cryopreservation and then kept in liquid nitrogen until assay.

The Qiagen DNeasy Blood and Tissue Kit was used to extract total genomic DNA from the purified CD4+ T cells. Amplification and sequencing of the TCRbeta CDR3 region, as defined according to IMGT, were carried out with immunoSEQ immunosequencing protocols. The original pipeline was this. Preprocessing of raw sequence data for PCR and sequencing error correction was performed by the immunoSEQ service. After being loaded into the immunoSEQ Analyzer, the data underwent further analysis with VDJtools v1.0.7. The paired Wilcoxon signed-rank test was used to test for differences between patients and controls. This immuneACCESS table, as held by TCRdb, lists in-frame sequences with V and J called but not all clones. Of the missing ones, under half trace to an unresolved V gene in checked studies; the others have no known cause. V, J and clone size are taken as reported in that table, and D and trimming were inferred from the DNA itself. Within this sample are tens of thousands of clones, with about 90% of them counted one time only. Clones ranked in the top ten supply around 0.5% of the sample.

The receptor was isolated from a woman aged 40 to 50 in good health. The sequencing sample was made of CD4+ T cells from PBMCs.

The bases are TGCAGTGCTACCCCGGCTCTCGGCTACACCTTC. Translated, it reads CSATPALGYTF. Recombination joined TRBV20-1 with TRBJ1-2; confidence is insufficient to name the D gene. The CDR3 runs 11 amino acids, cysteine and phenylalanine included. The CDR3 DNA has 33 bases and is translated from base 1. The germline V gene (reference sequence) gives CDR1 as DFQATT and CDR2 as SNEGSKA. The trim is 4 bases for V and 8 bases for J, with a gap of 11 bases between the germline ends.